Below are 10 T cell receptor beta chains sequenced from a single sample in a study of regulatory T cells in long-lasting Graves disease. Specified time point: newly diagnosed GD, antithyroid drugs for less than 3 months. From RNA extracted from PBMCs, the TCR library was made. Building of the TCR beta libraries involved iRepertoire HTBI primers and Arm-PCR of CDR3 regions. One entry per CDR3 protein results from TCRdb running MiXCR on the multiplex PCR reads. The sample records about 300,000 distinct CDR3 sequences, 18% being singletons. The specimen comprised peripheral blood mononuclear cells (PBMCs), sampled at new diagnosis, from a patient treated with antithyroid drugs. The receptors were gathered from a female donor with Graves disease.

This clonotype was counted a few times. A read error may be the cause here, since a much bigger clone is one base away. The V gene is TRBV28, the J gene TRBJ1-1; D is unresolved. The CDR3 is 14 amino acids. Per the germline V gene, CDR1 is MDHEN and CDR2 is SYDVKM. V shed 8 bases and J shed 1 base, with 14 bases lying between them. DNA for the CDR3: TGTGCCAGCGTTACTTCAGAGGCGAACACTGAAGCTTTCTTT. Translating it yields CASVTSEANTEAFF.

In its sample, this clonotype was seen a few times. The genes are TRBV24-1 and TRBJ1-5; D ambiguous. The V gene's germline CDR1 is KGHDR and CDR2 SFDVKD. V was cut by 6 bases and J by 6 bases, with 23 bases left in between. The CDR3 contains 17 residues. Here the CDR3 DNA reads TGTGCCACCAGTCCCCATCCCATTTCTGGGGAACCTCAGCCCCAGCATTTT. This sequence encodes CATSPHPISGEPQPQHF.

In its sample, this clonotype was seen many times. The V call is TRBV19, the J call TRBJ2-3; 8 nucleotides match TRBD2. J was trimmed by 4 bases and V by 5 bases; bases with no gene match: 8. This CDR3 has 15 amino acids. Germline values: CDR1 LNHDA, CDR2 SQIVND (reference sequence). CDR3 nucleotides: TGTGCCAGTAGTTATCTAGCGGGCCCCGCAGATACGCAGTATTTT. It is translated as CASSYLAGPADTQYF. Supplemented by reference TRBV19 and TRBJ2-3, the full variable domain reads DGGITQSPKYLFRKEGQNVTLSCEQNLNHDAMYWYRQDPGQGLRLIYYSQIVNDFQKGDIAEGYSVSREKKESFPLTVTSAQKNPTAFYLCASSYLAGPADTQYFGPGTRLTVL.

This clonotype has ten or more counts. The chain is built from TRBV2 and TRBJ2-3, with TRBD1 matching 7 bases. Germline CDR1 is SNHLY and CDR2 is FYNNEI. The V and J ends lost 7 bases and 9 bases, in that order; junction bases with no gene match: 7. The CDR3 contains 12 residues. The CDR3 loop is CASTSTGDTQYF. The CDR3, as DNA: TGTGCCAGCACGAGCACAGGGGACACGCAGTATTTT.

This clonotype was recorded many times. The chain joins TRBV11-2 to TRBJ2-5, with TRBD1 matching 8 bases. The CDR3 runs to 15 residues. J was trimmed by 5 bases and V by 5 bases; bases with no gene match: 10. Germline CDR1 is SGHAT and CDR2 is FQNNGV. The CDR3 here is CASSHIAGGDETQYF. DNA of the CDR3: TGTGCCAGCAGCCACATAGCAGGGGGCGATGAGACCCAGTACTTC.

CDR3 loop: CASRQMGNTGELFF. CDR3 in DNA: TGTGCCAGCCGTCAAATGGGGAACACCGGGGAGCTGTTTTTT. This chain connects TRBV28 to TRBJ2-2, with D uncertain. The length of the CDR3 is 14 residues. V dropped 8 bases and J dropped 1 base, with 11 bases sitting between them. Germline CDR1 MDHEN, CDR2 SYDVKM.

This clonotype occurred many times. This chain joins TRBV7-9 and TRBJ2-3; no reliable D call. The V end lost 1 base, the J end lost 0 bases, and 8 bases lay between the germline ends. This CDR3 contains 15 residues. The V gene's germline CDR1 is SEHNR and CDR2 FQNEAQ (reference sequence). The CDR3 sequence: CASSLGFASTDTQYF. The DNA for the CDR3 is TGTGCCAGCAGCTTAGGATTTGCTAGCACAGATACGCAGTATTTT.

This chain joins TRBV28 and TRBJ2-7, with a weak D call TRBD2 (6 bases). V gave up 7 bases and J gave up 4 bases, with 17 bases separating them. Per germline, CDR1 MDHEN and CDR2 SYDVKM. This CDR3 is built from 14 residues. The chain's CDR3 is CASTLGGVGYEQYF. The CDR3 DNA is TGTGCCAGCACTTTGGGGGGAGTAGGGTACGAGCAGTACTTC.

The chain is built from TRBV19 and TRBJ1-2; D uncertain. Per the germline V gene, CDR1 is LNHDA and CDR2 is SQIVND (reference sequence). V gave up 3 bases and J gave up 4 bases, with 18 bases separating them. CDR3 length: 16 amino acids. The CDR3 region has the DNA TGTGCCAGTAGTATCGGAGTCCGGGAGTGGGGCTATGGCTACACCTTC. It is translated as CASSIGVREWGYGYTF.

This clonotype was seen a single time. A clone one base away is much larger, so this may be a read error. The J gene is TRBJ1-5, the V gene TRBV27; tentative D call: TRBD1 (5 bases). The V end was cut by 10 bases, the J end by 0 bases, with 22 bases between. CDR3 length: 17 amino acids. CDR1 MNHEY and CDR2 SMNVEV come from the germline V gene (reference sequence). The CDR3 DNA sequence: TGTGCCAACAGCCACCGGGACGGACTATATAGCAATCAGCCCCAGCATTTT. It codes for CANSHRDGLYSNQPQHF.